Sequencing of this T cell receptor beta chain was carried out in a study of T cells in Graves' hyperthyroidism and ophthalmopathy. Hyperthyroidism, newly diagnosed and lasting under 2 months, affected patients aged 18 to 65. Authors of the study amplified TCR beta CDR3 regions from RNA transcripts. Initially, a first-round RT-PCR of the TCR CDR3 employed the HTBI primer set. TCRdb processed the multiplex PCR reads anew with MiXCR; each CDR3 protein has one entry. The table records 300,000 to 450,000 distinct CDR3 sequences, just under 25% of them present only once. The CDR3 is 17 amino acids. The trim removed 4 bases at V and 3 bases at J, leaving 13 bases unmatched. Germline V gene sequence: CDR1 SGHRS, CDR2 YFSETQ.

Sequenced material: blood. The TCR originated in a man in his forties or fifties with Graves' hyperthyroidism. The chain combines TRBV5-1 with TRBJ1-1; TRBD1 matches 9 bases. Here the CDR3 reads CASSQGQGGFTDTEAFF. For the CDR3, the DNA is TGCGCCAGCAGCCAGGGACAGGGAGGTTTCACCGACACTGAAGCTTTCTTT.